This T cell receptor (beta chain) was recorded in a study of blood T cell repertoires in COVID-19. Study-level information: COVID-19 samples collected from the United States, Italy and Spain covered acute and convalescent phases.

In the authors' methods: Amplification of reference gene primers provided the estimated nucleated cell counts. Only in-frame clones appear in the TCRdb table, and some are missing; sequencing was by immunoSEQ multiplex PCR. D and trimming were read from the DNA, whereas the V and J calls and clone size are those reported in that table. This table holds some 70,000 clones, around 87% found once. Per the germline V gene, CDR1 is SNHLY and CDR2 is FYNNEI. The V end lost 2 bases, the J end lost 3 bases, and 8 bases lay between the germline ends. CDR3 length equals 15 residues. The V call is TRBV2, the J call TRBJ1-6; D gene unclear. The material sequenced was peripheral blood. The sequence was collected from a man aged 35-49 years with COVID-19, enrolled during active disease. For the CDR3, the DNA is TGTGCCAGCAGTGAATCTAGACTCTATAATTCACCCCTCCACTTT. Translation gives CASSESRLYNSPLHF.